This entry features one T cell receptor (beta chain) sequence. Antigen: not known. This sample was taken from a study of CXCR3-negative and CXCR3-positive naive CD8 T cells. The overall study: Sequencing brought in some 130 million TRB reads altogether, and each library got about 1.5 +/- 0.3 million.

Germline V gene lookup returns CDR1 SGHDT and CDR2 YYEEEE. CDR3 length equals 15 residues. The study made its TRB cDNA libraries by 5' RACE, adding UMI labels. TCRdb reprocessed the 5' RACE reads, with one entry per CDR3 protein and no DNA. This sample contains roughly 110,000 distinct CDR3 sequences. Study findings and constraints: More hydrophobic TRB CDR3s occurred in CXCR3-positive than in CXCR3-negative naive cells. Similar TRBV-TRBJ usage was seen in naive cells (both CXCR3-negative and CXCR3-positive), but memory cells differed.

Input material: naive CXCR3+ CD8+ T cells from blood. Noted subset: CD45RO-CCR7+CD27+CD95- naive CD8+ T cells expressing CXCR3 (TNR3+). This clonotype was obtained from a human donor in good health. Some clones in this sample may be carry-over from other donors' samples. The rearrangement uses TRBV5-6 and TRBJ2-2; TCRdb outputs TRBD1, but without DNA this stays unchecked. The chain's CDR3 is CASSGTEHDAGELFF.